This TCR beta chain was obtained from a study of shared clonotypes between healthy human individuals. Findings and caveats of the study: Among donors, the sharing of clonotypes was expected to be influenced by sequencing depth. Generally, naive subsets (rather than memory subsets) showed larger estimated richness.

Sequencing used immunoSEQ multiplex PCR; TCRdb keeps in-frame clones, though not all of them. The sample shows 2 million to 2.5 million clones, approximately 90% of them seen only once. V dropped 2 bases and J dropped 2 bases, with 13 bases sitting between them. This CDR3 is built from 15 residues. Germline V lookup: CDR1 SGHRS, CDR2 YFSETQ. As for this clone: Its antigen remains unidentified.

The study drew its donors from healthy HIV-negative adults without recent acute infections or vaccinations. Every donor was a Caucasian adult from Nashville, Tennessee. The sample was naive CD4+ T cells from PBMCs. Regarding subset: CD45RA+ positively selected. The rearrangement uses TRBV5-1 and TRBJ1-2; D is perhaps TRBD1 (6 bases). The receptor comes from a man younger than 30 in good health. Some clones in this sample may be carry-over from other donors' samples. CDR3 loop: CASSFSAGVNYGYTF. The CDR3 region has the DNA TGCGCCAGCAGCTTCTCCGCAGGGGTGAACTATGGCTACACCTTC.